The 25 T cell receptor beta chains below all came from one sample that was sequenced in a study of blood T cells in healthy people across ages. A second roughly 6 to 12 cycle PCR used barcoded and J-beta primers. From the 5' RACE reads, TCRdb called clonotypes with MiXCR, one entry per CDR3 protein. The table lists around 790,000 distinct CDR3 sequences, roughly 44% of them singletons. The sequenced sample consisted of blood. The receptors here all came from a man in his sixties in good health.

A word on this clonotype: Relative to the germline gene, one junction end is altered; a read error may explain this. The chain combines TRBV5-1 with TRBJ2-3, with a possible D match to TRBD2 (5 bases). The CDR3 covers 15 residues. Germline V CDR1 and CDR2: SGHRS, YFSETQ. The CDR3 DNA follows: TGCGCCGGCAGCCCGGACTCCACTAGCACAGATACGCAGTATTTT. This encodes CAGSPDSTSTDTQYF.

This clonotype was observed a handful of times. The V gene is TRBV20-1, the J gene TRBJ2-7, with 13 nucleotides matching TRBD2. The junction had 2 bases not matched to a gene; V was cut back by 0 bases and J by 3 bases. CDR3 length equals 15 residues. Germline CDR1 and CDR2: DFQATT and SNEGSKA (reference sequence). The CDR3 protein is CSARDGTSGDYEQYF. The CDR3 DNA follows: TGCAGTGCTAGAGACGGGACTAGCGGGGACTACGAGCAGTACTTC.

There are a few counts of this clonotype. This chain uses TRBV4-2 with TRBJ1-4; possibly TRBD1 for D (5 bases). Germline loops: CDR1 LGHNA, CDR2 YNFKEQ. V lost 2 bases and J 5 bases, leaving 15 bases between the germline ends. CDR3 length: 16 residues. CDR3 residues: CASSQLIWQGNEKLFF. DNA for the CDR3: TGTGCCAGCAGCCAACTTATCTGGCAGGGAAATGAAAAACTGTTTTTT.

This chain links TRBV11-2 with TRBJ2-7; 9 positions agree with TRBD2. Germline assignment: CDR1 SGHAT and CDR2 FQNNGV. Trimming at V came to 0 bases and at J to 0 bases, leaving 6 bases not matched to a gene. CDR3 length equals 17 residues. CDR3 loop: CASSLDLPSGTSYEQYF. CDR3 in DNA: TGTGCCAGCAGCTTAGATCTGCCTAGCGGGACCTCCTACGAGCAGTACTTC.

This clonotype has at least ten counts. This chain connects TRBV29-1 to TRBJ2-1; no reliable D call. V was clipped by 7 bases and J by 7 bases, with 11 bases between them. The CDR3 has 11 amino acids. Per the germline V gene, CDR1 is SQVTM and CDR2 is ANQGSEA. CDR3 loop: CSARAGNEQFF. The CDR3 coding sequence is TGCAGCGCCCGGGCCGGGAATGAGCAGTTCTTC.

The CDR3 is CASSEPLRYRGPNEKLFF. The CDR3 region has the DNA TGTGCCAGCAGTGAACCCCTAAGATACAGGGGGCCTAATGAAAAACTGTTTTTT. The J gene is TRBJ1-4, the V gene TRBV25-1; 9 nucleotides line up with TRBD1. CDR3 length: 18 amino acids. V lost 2 bases to trimming and J lost 3 bases; unmatched junction nucleotides: 10. The germline CDR1 and CDR2 sequences are MGHDK and SYGVNS.

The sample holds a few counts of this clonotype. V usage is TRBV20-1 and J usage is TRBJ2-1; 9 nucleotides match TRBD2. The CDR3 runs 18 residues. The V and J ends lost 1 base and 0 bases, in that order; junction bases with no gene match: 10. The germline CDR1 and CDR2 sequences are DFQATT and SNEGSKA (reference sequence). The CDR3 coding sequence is TGCAGTGCTAGAGCGTCTAGCGGGGTTGTCCGCTCCTACAATGAGCAGTTCTTC. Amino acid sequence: CSARASSGVVRSYNEQFF.

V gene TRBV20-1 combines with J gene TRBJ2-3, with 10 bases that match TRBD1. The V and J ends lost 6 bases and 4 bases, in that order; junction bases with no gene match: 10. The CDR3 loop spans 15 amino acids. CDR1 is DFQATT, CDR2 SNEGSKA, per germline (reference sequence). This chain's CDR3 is CSAATGQGGADTQYF. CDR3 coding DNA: TGCAGTGCAGCCACCGGACAGGGGGGAGCAGATACGCAGTATTTT.

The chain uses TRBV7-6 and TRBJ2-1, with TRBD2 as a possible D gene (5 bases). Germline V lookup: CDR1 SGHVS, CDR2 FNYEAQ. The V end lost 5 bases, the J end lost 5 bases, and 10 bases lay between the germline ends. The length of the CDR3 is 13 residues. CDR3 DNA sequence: TGTGCCAGCAGCGCCGGGGAAAACAATGAGCAGTTCTTC. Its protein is CASSAGENNEQFF.

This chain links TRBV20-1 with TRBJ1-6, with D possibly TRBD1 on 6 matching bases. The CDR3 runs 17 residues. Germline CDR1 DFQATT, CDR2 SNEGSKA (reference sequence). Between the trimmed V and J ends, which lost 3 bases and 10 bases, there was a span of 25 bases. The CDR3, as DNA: TGCAGTGCTAGGGATGGGGGGACACAGGGAAGCAAGTCACCCCTCCACTTT. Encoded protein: CSARDGGTQGSKSPLHF.

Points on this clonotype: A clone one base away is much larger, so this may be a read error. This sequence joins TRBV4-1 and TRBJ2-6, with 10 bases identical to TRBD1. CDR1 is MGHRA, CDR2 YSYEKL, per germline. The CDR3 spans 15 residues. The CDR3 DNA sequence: TGCGCCAGTTCGCCGGGGACAGGGGAAGCCAACGTCCGGACTTTC. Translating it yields CASSPGTGEANVRTF.

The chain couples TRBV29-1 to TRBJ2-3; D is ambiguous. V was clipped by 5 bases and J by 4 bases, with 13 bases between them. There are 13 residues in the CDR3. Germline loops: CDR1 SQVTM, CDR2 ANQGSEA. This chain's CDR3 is CSVLPQAADTQYF. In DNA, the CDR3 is TGCAGCGTTCTCCCGCAGGCGGCAGATACGCAGTATTTT.

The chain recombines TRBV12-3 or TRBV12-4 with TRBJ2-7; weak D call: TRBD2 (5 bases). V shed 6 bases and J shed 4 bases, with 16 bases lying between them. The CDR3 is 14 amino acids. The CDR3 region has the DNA TGTGCCAGCAGCCCCCGGGGTGTAACTTACGAGCAGTACTTC. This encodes CASSPRGVTYEQYF.

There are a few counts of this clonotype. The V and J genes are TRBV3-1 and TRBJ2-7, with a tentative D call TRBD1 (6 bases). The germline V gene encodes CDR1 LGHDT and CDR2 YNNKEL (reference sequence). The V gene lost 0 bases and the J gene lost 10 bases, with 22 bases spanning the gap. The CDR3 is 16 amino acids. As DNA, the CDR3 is TGTGCCAGCAGCCAAGATCTGGGGGCGCGAATCGGTACCCAGTACTTC. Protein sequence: CASSQDLGARIGTQYF.

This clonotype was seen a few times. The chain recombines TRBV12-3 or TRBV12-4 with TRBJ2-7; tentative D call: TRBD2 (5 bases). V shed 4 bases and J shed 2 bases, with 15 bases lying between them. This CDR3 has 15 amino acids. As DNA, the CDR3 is TGTGCCAGCAGTTGGGGAGTGCTAGCTACCTACGAGCAGTACTTC. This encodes CASSWGVLATYEQYF.

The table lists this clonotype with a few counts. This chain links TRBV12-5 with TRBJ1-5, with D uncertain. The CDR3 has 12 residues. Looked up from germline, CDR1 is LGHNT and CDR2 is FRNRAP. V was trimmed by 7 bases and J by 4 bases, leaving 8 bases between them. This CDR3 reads CASALDNQPQHF. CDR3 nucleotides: TGTGCTAGTGCCCTAGATAATCAGCCCCAGCATTTT.

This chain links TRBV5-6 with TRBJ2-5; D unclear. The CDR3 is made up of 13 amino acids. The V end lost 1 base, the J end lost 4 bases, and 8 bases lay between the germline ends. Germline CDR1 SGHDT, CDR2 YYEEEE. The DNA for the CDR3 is TGTGCCAGCAGCTTGCTTTATTCAGAGACCCAGTACTTC. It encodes CASSLLYSETQYF.

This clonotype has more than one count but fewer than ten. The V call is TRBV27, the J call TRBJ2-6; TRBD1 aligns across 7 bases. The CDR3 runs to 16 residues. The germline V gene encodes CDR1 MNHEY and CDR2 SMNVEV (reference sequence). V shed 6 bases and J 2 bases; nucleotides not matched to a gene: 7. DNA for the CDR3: TGTGCCAGCAGCCCCCGAGGGGGCCCTGGGGCCAACGTCCTGACTTTC. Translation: CASSPRGGPGANVLTF.

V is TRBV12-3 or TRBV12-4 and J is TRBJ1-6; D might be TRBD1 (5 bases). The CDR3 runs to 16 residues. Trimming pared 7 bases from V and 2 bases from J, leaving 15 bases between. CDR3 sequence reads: CASTIGGSPYNSPLHF. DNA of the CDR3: TGTGCCAGCACCATCGGGGGGTCCCCCTATAATTCACCCCTCCACTTT.

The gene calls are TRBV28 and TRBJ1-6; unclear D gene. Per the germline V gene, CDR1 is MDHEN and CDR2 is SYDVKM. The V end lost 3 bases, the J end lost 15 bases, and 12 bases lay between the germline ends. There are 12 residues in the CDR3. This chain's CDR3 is CASSFKVRVLHF. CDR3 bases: TGTGCCAGCAGTTTCAAGGTTCGAGTCCTCCACTTT.

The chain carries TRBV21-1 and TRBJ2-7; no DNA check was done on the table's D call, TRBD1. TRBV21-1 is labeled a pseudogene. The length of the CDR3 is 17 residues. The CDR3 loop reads CASSKGTGPPSSYEQYF. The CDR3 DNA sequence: TGTGCCAGCAGCAAAGGGACAGGGCCCCCGAGCTCCTACGAGCAGTACTTC.

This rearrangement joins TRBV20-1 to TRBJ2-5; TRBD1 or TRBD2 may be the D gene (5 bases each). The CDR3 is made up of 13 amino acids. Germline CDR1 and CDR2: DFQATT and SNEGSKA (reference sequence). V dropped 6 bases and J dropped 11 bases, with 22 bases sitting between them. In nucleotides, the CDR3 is TGCAGTGCGAGTCGGGACGTTTACAATGAGCAGTACTTC. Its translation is CSASRDVYNEQYF.

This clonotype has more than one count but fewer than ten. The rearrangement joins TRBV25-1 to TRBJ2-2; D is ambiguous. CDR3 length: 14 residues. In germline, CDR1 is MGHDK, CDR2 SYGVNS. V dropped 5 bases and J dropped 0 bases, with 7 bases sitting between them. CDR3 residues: CASSTDANTGELFF. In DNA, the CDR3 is TGTGCCAGCAGTACGGACGCGAACACCGGGGAGCTGTTTTTT.

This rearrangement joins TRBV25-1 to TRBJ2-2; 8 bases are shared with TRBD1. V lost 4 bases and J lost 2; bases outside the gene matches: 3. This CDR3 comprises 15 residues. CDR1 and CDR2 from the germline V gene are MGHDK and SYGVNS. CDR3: CASSGQGTNTGELFF. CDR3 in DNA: TGTGCCAGCAGTGGACAGGGGACCAACACCGGGGAGCTGTTTTTT.

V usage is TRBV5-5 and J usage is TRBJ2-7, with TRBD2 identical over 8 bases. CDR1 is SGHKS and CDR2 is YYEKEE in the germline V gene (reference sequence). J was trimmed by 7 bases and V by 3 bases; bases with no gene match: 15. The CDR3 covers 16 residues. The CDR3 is CASSSGPAGEYNEQYF. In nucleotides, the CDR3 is TGTGCCAGCAGCTCTGGGCCAGCGGGAGAGTACAATGAGCAGTACTTC.